The 21 T cell receptor beta chains in this list originate from one sample, sequenced in a study of early T cells in non-severe SARS-CoV-2 infection. TCRdb redid the calling of the 5' RACE reads with MiXCR, one entry per CDR3 protein. The sample consists of about 94,000 distinct CDR3 sequences, about 13% of them appearing once. Sequencing was carried out using whole blood. These receptors were obtained from an adult who was a healthcare worker with PCR-confirmed SARS-CoV-2 infection or an uninfected control (not recorded which).

There are many counts of this clonotype. J is TRBJ2-1 and V is TRBV4-2; D gene unclear. The germline V gene has CDR1 LGHNA and CDR2 YNFKEQ. This CDR3 is built from 14 residues. Trimming shortened V by 1 base and J by 4 bases, and 8 bases separated the two germline ends. The CDR3 DNA is TGTGCCAGCAGCCAAGTTCCCGAATACAATGAGCAGTTCTTC. Translation: CASSQVPEYNEQFF.

The chain joins TRBV27 to TRBJ2-3, with 8 positions matching TRBD1. There are 16 residues in the CDR3. The germline CDR1 and CDR2 sequences are MNHEY and SMNVEV (reference sequence). V was clipped by 2 bases and J by 2 bases; unmatched bases: 6. CDR3 nucleotides: TGTGCCAGCAGTTTAAGGCAGGGGGCGTCCACAGATACGCAGTATTTT. It yields the protein CASSLRQGASTDTQYF.

The table lists this clonotype with a few counts. The junction shows a germline mismatch at one end, possibly a read error. The V call is TRBV6-6, the J call TRBJ1-1, with 7 bases aligning to TRBD1. Per germline, CDR1 MNHNY and CDR2 SVGAGI (reference sequence). This CDR3 is built from 14 residues. The CDR3 coding sequence is TGTGCCAGCAGTCCAGGGGGGCAGAACAATGAAGCTTTCTTT. Amino acid sequence: CASSPGGQNNEAFF.

V and J are TRBV7-6 and TRBJ2-7; 7 nucleotides line up with TRBD1. There are 15 residues in the CDR3. From germline, CDR1 is SGHVS and CDR2 FNYEAQ. Trimming cost V 5 bases and J 0 bases; bases outside gene matches: 7. CDR3 sequence: CASSRGGSSSYEQYF. In nucleotides, the CDR3 is TGTGCCAGCAGCCGAGGGGGCAGTTCCTCCTACGAGCAGTACTTC.

This clonotype was seen repeatedly, ten times or more. This chain uses TRBV6-2 or TRBV6-3 with TRBJ1-6, with TRBD1 identical over 7 bases. V shed 6 bases, J shed 6 bases, and the junction held 11 bases outside the gene matches. The CDR3 runs to 16 residues. CDR1 and CDR2 from the germline V gene are MNHEY and SVGEGT. DNA for the CDR3: TGTGCCAGCAGCCGCCCCAAGGGACAGCTTAATTCACCCCTCCACTTT. Its protein product is CASSRPKGQLNSPLHF.

Remarks on this clonotype: A much larger clone is a single base away; this may be a read error. V gene TRBV5-1 combines with J gene TRBJ1-1, with D tentatively TRBD1 (6 bases). V lost 9 bases to trimming and J lost 5 bases, with 20 bases between them. This CDR3 is built from 14 residues. Germline loops: CDR1 SGHRS, CDR2 YFSETQ. Written as DNA, the CDR3 is TGCGCCAACAGACAGGACAGTGCGAGGACTGAAGCTTTCTTT. It codes for CANRQDSARTEAFF. The entire variable domain, with the rest obtained from reference TRBV5-1 and TRBJ1-1, is as follows: KAGVTQTPRYLIKTRGQQVTLSCSPISGHRSVSWYQQTPGQGLQFLFEYFSETQRNKGNFPGRFSGRQFSNSRSEMNVSTLELGDSALYLCANRQDSARTEAFFGQGTRLTVV.

In its sample, this clonotype was seen many times. The CDR3 here is CASSVEGRQRGYGYTF. As DNA, the CDR3 is TGTGCCAGCAGCGTAGAGGGACGTCAAAGGGGCTATGGCTACACCTTC. The chain carries TRBV9 and TRBJ1-2, with D tentatively TRBD1 (5 bases). Trimming shortened V by 0 bases and J by 4 bases, and 16 bases separated the two germline ends. The CDR3 sequence is 16 residues long. Germline values: CDR1 SGDLS, CDR2 YYNGEE.

V is TRBV2 and J is TRBJ1-5; D remains ambiguous. Germline CDR1 SNHLY, CDR2 FYNNEI. V dropped 7 bases and J dropped 4 bases, with 11 bases sitting between them. The CDR3 covers 13 residues. For the CDR3, the DNA is TGTGCCAGCAAGGAGCGACCAAATCAGCCCCAGCATTTT. Translating gives CASKERPNQPQHF.

The chain has TRBV6-2 or TRBV6-3 and TRBJ2-6; D might be TRBD2 (5 bases). In germline, CDR1 is MNHEY, CDR2 SVGEGT. The V and J ends lost 7 bases and 0 bases respectively, with 13 bases between them. This CDR3 is 16 amino acids long. The CDR3 protein is CASTDPRGSGANVLTF. In DNA, the CDR3 is TGTGCCAGCACCGACCCACGGGGCTCTGGGGCCAACGTCCTGACTTTC.

The chain combines TRBV2 with TRBJ2-7, with a weak D call TRBD2 (6 bases). With 4 bases removed from V and 7 bases from J, the gap between germline ends came to 17 bases. From germline, CDR1 is SNHLY and CDR2 FYNNEI. This CDR3 spans 14 amino acids. The CDR3 here is CASSGQILREEQYF. The CDR3 region has the DNA TGTGCCAGCAGTGGACAGATACTTCGGGAGGAGCAGTACTTC.

This clonotype has ten or more counts. The chain carries TRBV28 and TRBJ2-3; 7 nucleotides line up with TRBD2. The V segment lost 9 bases and the J segment 2 bases; nucleotides outside the gene matches: 14. Germline loops: CDR1 MDHEN, CDR2 SYDVKM. This CDR3 spans 16 amino acids. CDR3 DNA: TGTGCCAGTCTCCCACCAAGCGGGATCCCCACAGATACGCAGTATTTT. Its translation is CASLPPSGIPTDTQYF.

This clonotype came up many times. The V and J genes are TRBV10-1 and TRBJ2-1; D might be TRBD1 or TRBD2, each matching 5 bases. This CDR3 contains 12 residues. Germline lookup yields CDR1 WNHNN and CDR2 SYGVQD (reference sequence). Deletions cut 3 bases from V and 7 bases from J, with 7 bases between. CDR3 amino acids: CASSEWGNEQFF. CDR3 nucleotides: TGCGCCAGCAGTGAATGGGGGAATGAGCAGTTCTTC.

This clonotype was picked up many times. The CDR3 is CASGTSTSTGELFF. The CDR3 bases are TGTGCCAGCGGGACTAGCACGTCGACCGGGGAGCTGTTTTTT. The genes are TRBV18 and TRBJ2-2, with 9 bases fitting TRBD2. Germline V gene lookup returns CDR1 KGHSH and CDR2 LQKENI. J was trimmed by 5 bases and V by 8 bases; bases with no gene match: 6. This CDR3 is 14 amino acids long.

A single count supports this clonotype. The rearrangement links TRBV29-1 to TRBJ2-1; D not certain. The germline V and J ends were trimmed by 6 bases and 7 bases, with 7 bases remaining between them. The CDR3 length is 10 residues. CDR1 is SQVTM and CDR2 is ANQGSEA in the germline V gene. CDR3 sequence (DNA): TGCAGCGTCTCCCGGAATGAGCAGTTCTTC. This encodes CSVSRNEQFF.

This clonotype was seen ten or more times. V and J are TRBV18 and TRBJ1-1, with a possible D match to TRBD1 (5 bases). The CDR3 runs to 12 residues. The V end lost 8 bases, the J end lost 1 base, and 8 bases lay between the germline ends. Germline V CDR1 and CDR2: KGHSH, LQKENI. CDR3 in amino acids: CASAQGNTEAFF. The CDR3 nucleotides read TGTGCCAGCGCCCAGGGGAACACTGAAGCTTTCTTT. Full variable domain (remainder filled in from reference TRBV18 and TRBJ1-1): NAGVMQNPRHLVRRRGQEARLRCSPMKGHSHVYWYRQLPEEGLKFMVYLQKENIIDESGMPKERFSAEFPKEGPSILRIQQVVRGDSAAYFCASAQGNTEAFFGQGTRLTVV.

In its sample, this clonotype was seen a few times. The chain links TRBV12-3 or TRBV12-4 to TRBJ1-1; D ambiguous. V lost 3 bases and J 1 base, leaving 9 bases between the germline ends. The CDR3 extends over 14 amino acids. The CDR3 loop is CASSFERANTEAFF. CDR3 bases: TGTGCCAGCAGTTTTGAACGCGCGAACACTGAAGCTTTCTTT.

This clonotype has at least ten counts. The chain employs TRBV18 and TRBJ2-2; 9 positions match TRBD1. The CDR3 length is 16 residues. Germline trimming cut 3 bases from V and 3 bases from J; bases unmatched to any gene: 5. The germline V gene has CDR1 KGHSH and CDR2 LQKENI. The CDR3 bases are TGTGCCAGCTCACCCACAGGGGGCGCCGACACCGGGGAGCTGTTTTTT. This codes for CASSPTGGADTGELFF.

The V gene is TRBV6-2 or TRBV6-3, the J gene TRBJ2-5, with D unresolved. V was pared by 2 bases and J by 4 bases, with 11 bases between. This CDR3 is built from 14 residues. Germline loops: CDR1 MNHEY, CDR2 SVGEGT. The CDR3: CASSYLRVGETQYF. DNA for the CDR3: TGTGCCAGCAGTTACCTCCGAGTTGGAGAGACCCAGTACTTC.

The chain employs TRBV20-1 and TRBJ1-1; D possibly corresponds to TRBD1 (6 bases). Trimming shortened V by 5 bases and J by 6 bases, and 19 bases separated the two germline ends. CDR3 length: 14 residues. The germline V gene has CDR1 DFQATT and CDR2 SNEGSKA (reference sequence). In DNA, the CDR3 is TGCAGTGCTTCTAAGACAGGTCCTACTGCTGAAGCTTTCTTT. Its protein product is CSASKTGPTAEAFF.

In nucleotides, the CDR3 is TGTGCCACCTCGAACATGGGGGGTCGCACAGATACGCAGTATTTT. Its protein product is CATSNMGGRTDTQYF. The V call is TRBV6-2 or TRBV6-3, the J call TRBJ2-3, with D perhaps matching TRBD2 (6 bases). This CDR3 contains 15 residues. The germline V gene encodes CDR1 MNHEY and CDR2 SVGEGT. V lost 10 bases and J 1 base, leaving 18 bases between the germline ends.

In this sample, this clonotype turned up a few times. The rearrangement uses TRBV2 and TRBJ1-2; weak D call: TRBD1 (5 bases). The length of the CDR3 is 13 residues. The V end lost 0 bases, the J end lost 10 bases, and 12 bases lay between the germline ends. Per the germline V gene, CDR1 is SNHLY and CDR2 is FYNNEI. This CDR3 is CASSEAGRDVYTF. The CDR3 DNA reads TGTGCCAGCAGTGAAGCAGGCAGGGATGTCTACACCTTC.